These T cell receptor beta chains were read from a single sample in a study of blood T cell repertoires in COVID-19. Only in-frame clones appear in the TCRdb table, and some are missing; sequencing was by immunoSEQ multiplex PCR. There are more than 200,000 clones in the sample; about 85% occur only once, and under 5.5% lies in the top ten. Sequencing was carried out using peripheral blood. The receptor source for this set is a man aged 55-75 years with acute or convalescent COVID-19. CDR3s include the opening cysteine and the closing phenylalanine or tryptophan. D genes are given only for firm matches. Expanded clones are given a class, and other clones once, few, many or no size at all.

v_call: TRBV19; j_call: TRBJ1-5; clone_size: -; d_call: TRBD1; cdr3_nt: TGTGCCAGTAGTATAGGGACAGGGGGCAATCAGCCCCAGCATTTT; cdr3_aa: CASSIGTGGNQPQHF
v_call: TRBV4-2; j_call: TRBJ2-3; clone_size: -; d_call: -; cdr3_nt: TGTGCCAGCAGCCAAGAACTGGGGGGGCGCACAGATACGCAGTATTTT; cdr3_aa: CASSQELGGRTDTQYF
v_call: TRBV9; j_call: TRBJ1-2; clone_size: -; d_call: -; cdr3_nt: TGTGCCAGCAGCGTAGGAGGACACCCGCTGGGCTACACCTTC; cdr3_aa: CASSVGGHPLGYTF
v_call: TRBV20-1; j_call: TRBJ2-1; clone_size: -; d_call: TRBD1; cdr3_nt: TGCAGTGCTAGTGGGGACACAGGGGTCAATGAGCAGTTCTTC; cdr3_aa: CSASGDTGVNEQFF
v_call: TRBV9; j_call: TRBJ2-1; clone_size: -; d_call: TRBD2; cdr3_nt: TGTGCCAGCAGCCCGAGCGGGGTACCCTACAATGAGCAGTTCTTC; cdr3_aa: CASSPSGVPYNEQFF
v_call: TRBV19; j_call: TRBJ2-2; clone_size: -; d_call: TRBD1; cdr3_nt: TGTGCCAGTAGTACAGGGACAGGGAGAAACACCGGGGAGCTGTTTTTT; cdr3_aa: CASSTGTGRNTGELFF
v_call: TRBV25-1; j_call: TRBJ2-5; clone_size: few; d_call: -; cdr3_nt: TGTGCCAGCAGTGAATCAGGGTTCGTACAAGAGACCCAGTACTTC; cdr3_aa: CASSESGFVQETQYF
v_call: TRBV10-3; j_call: TRBJ2-3; clone_size: -; d_call: TRBD2; cdr3_nt: TGTGCCATCAGGGCTCAGGGAGGGACAGATACGCAGTATTTT; cdr3_aa: CAIRAQGGTDTQYF
v_call: TRBV7-8; j_call: TRBJ2-7; clone_size: -; d_call: -; cdr3_nt: TGTGCCAGCAGCTTACGGGAGAACAGGCTTGTCCAGTACTTC; cdr3_aa: CASSLRENRLVQYF
v_call: TRBV6-4; j_call: TRBJ2-3; clone_size: -; d_call: TRBD2; cdr3_nt: TGTGCCAGCAGTGACACTAGCGGGGGGGCAGATACGCAGTATTTT; cdr3_aa: CASSDTSGGADTQYF
v_call: TRBV5-6; j_call: TRBJ2-7; clone_size: -; d_call: -; cdr3_nt: TGTGCCAGCAGCTTTGGTAGGGACTCTCCTCAAGAGCAGTACTTC; cdr3_aa: CASSFGRDSPQEQYF
v_call: TRBV3-1/TRBV3-2; j_call: TRBJ2-3; clone_size: -; d_call: -; cdr3_nt: TGTGCCAGCAGCCAAACAGGGGGGGGGACAGATACGCAGTATTTT; cdr3_aa: CASSQTGGGTDTQYF
v_call: TRBV28; j_call: TRBJ2-1; clone_size: -; d_call: TRBD2; cdr3_nt: TGTGCCAGCAGCGCCGGGAGTACTAGCGGATCCCTCTACAATGAGCAGTTCTTC; cdr3_aa: CASSAGSTSGSLYNEQFF
v_call: TRBV18; j_call: TRBJ2-5; clone_size: -; d_call: -; cdr3_nt: TGTGCCAGCTCACCACAGCTTGACTCGCAAGAGACCCAGTACTTC; cdr3_aa: CASSPQLDSQETQYF
v_call: TRBV9; j_call: TRBJ1-5; clone_size: -; d_call: -; cdr3_nt: TGTGCCAGCAGCGCCGACGGGGGGAGCAATCAGCCCCAGCATTTT; cdr3_aa: CASSADGGSNQPQHF
v_call: TRBV7-7; j_call: TRBJ2-5; clone_size: -; d_call: -; cdr3_nt: TGTGCTAGCAGCAAGGACTGGAACCAAGAGACCCAGTACTTC; cdr3_aa: CASSKDWNQETQYF
v_call: TRBV7-9; j_call: TRBJ2-3; clone_size: -; d_call: TRBD2; cdr3_nt: TGTGCCAGCAGCCGTATCCGGACTAGCGGGTTCACAGATACGCAGTATTTT; cdr3_aa: CASSRIRTSGFTDTQYF
v_call: TRBV18; j_call: TRBJ2-1; clone_size: -; d_call: TRBD2; cdr3_nt: TGTGCCAGCTCACAACTAGCGGGGGAGTACAATGAGCAGTTCTTC; cdr3_aa: CASSQLAGEYNEQFF
v_call: TRBV5-1; j_call: TRBJ2-7; clone_size: -; d_call: -; cdr3_nt: TGCGCCAGCAGCTTGGAAGGGGAACACTCCTACGAGCAGTACTTC; cdr3_aa: CASSLEGEHSYEQYF
v_call: TRBV4-3; j_call: TRBJ2-1; clone_size: -; d_call: -; cdr3_nt: TGCGCCAGCAGCCAAGCCCGGGACTCCAGCTCCTACAATGAACAGTTCTTC; cdr3_aa: CASSQARDSSSYNEQFF
v_call: TRBV24-1; j_call: TRBJ2-7; clone_size: -; d_call: TRBD1; cdr3_nt: TGTGCCACCAGTGATTTACGGACAGGGAGATACGAGCAGTACTTC; cdr3_aa: CATSDLRTGRYEQYF
v_call: TRBV9; j_call: TRBJ2-7; clone_size: -; d_call: -; cdr3_nt: TGTGCCAGCAGCGCTTCTTTTTATACCTACGAGCAGTACTTC; cdr3_aa: CASSASFYTYEQYF
v_call: TRBV7-3; j_call: TRBJ2-5; clone_size: few; d_call: TRBD1; cdr3_nt: TGTGCCAGCAGCTCCGGGACAGGGTGGAGTAGACGGCAAGAGACCCAGTACTTC; cdr3_aa: CASSSGTGWSRRQETQYF
v_call: TRBV15; j_call: TRBJ1-2; clone_size: -; d_call: -; cdr3_nt: TGTGCCACCAGCGGGAGTCCACAGGGAAACTATGGCTACACCTTC; cdr3_aa: CATSGSPQGNYGYTF
v_call: TRBV5-1; j_call: TRBJ1-1; clone_size: -; d_call: -; cdr3_nt: TGCGCCAGCAGCTTGGGCAGCAGGGGTTATAACACTGAAGCTTTCTTT; cdr3_aa: CASSLGSRGYNTEAFF
v_call: TRBV5-4; j_call: TRBJ2-7; clone_size: -; d_call: -; cdr3_nt: TGTGCCATCCTCGGGGAGGAGCAGTACTTC; cdr3_aa: CAILGEEQYF
v_call: TRBV19; j_call: TRBJ2-3; clone_size: -; d_call: TRBD2; cdr3_nt: TGTGCCAGTAGTACTAACGAACTAGCGGGTACAGATACGCAGTATTTT; cdr3_aa: CASSTNELAGTDTQYF